This T cell receptor (beta chain) is drawn from a study of OX40 agonist ivuxolimab in advanced cancers. About the study: The dose of intravenous ivuxolimab that patients received every 2 weeks ranged from 0.01 to 10 mg/kg. At around 81% male, the cohort had a mean age of about 60 years, ranging from roughly 20 to 90.

Patients were excluded for autoimmune disease history or systemic immunosuppression. Germline V gene data show CDR1 as SQVTM and CDR2 as ANQGSEA. CDR3 length: 12 residues. Trimming stripped 7 bases from V and 2 bases from J, with 10 bases between. This table comes from immunoSEQ multiplex PCR, and its TCRdb copy is limited to in-frame clones, with some not included. Here the sample spans tens of thousands of clones, around 90% being singletons. This chain uses TRBV29-1 with TRBJ2-3; D is ambiguous. Sample: CD4+ or CD8+ T cells sorted from blood, taken in a trial of the OX40 agonist ivuxolimab. The sequence derives from an adult with an advanced solid tumor such as melanoma, head and neck, liver or kidney cancer. The CDR3 nucleotides read TGCAGCGCCGGACCATCCACAGATACGCAGTATTTT. Translating gives CSAGPSTDTQYF.